Listed here are 17 T cell receptor beta chains from one sample, sequenced in a study of beta chain features in type 1 diabetes. No antigen has been assigned to these receptors. Expressed TCRB transcripts got sequenced, as all isolated RNA was reverse transcribed. Produced via immunoSEQ multiplex PCR; TCRdb's table is partial and in-frame only. The table includes 150,000 to 200,000 clones, more than 60% detected once. Findings of the study overall: Shortening of TCRB CDR3s, moderate but significant, appeared in all four CD4+ subsets of Type 1 diabetes patients.

Sample: naive CD4+ T cells from blood. These TCRs come from a man between 25 and 39 years old with type 1 diabetes.

This chain uses TRBV29-1 with TRBJ2-7, with D uncertain. Trimming left V 4 bases short and J 3 bases short, with 13 bases between. Germline CDR1 SQVTM, CDR2 ANQGSEA. CDR3 size: 13 residues. The CDR3: CSVGVSTVYEQYF. As DNA, the CDR3 is TGCAGCGTTGGAGTAAGCACAGTCTACGAGCAGTACTTC.

The rearrangement uses TRBV20-1 and TRBJ1-1; no clear D gene. This CDR3 has 11 amino acids. Trimming took 3 bases from V and 0 from J, leaving 2 bases between them. Germline V gives CDR1 DFQATT, CDR2 SNEGSKA (reference sequence). The CDR3 sequence: CSARMNTEAFF. Here the CDR3 DNA reads TGCAGTGCTAGGATGAACACTGAAGCTTTCTTT.

This clone appeared a few times. This chain links TRBV9 with TRBJ1-1; possibly TRBD1 for D (6 bases). Germline lookup yields CDR1 SGDLS and CDR2 YYNGEE. Trimming shortened V by 4 bases and J by 0 bases, and 19 bases separated the two germline ends. The CDR3 length is 17 residues. The CDR3 DNA reads TGTGCCAGCAGCCCTATAGGGGGAGGGTTGTTGAACACTGAAGCTTTCTTT. It is translated as CASSPIGGGLLNTEAFF.

The chain recombines TRBV6-5 with TRBJ2-6; no clear D gene. Trimming stripped 5 bases from V and 0 bases from J, with 5 bases between. The CDR3 is 14 amino acids. CDR1 and CDR2 (germline): MNHEY, SVGAGI. The CDR3 region has the DNA TGTGCCAGCAGTGCTAGCTCTGGGGCCAACGTCCTGACTTTC. Protein sequence: CASSASSGANVLTF.

The chain combines TRBV27 with TRBJ2-5; D possibly corresponds to TRBD2 (5 bases). The V end was cut by 6 bases, the J end by 1 base, with 15 bases between. Germline V gene lookup returns CDR1 MNHEY and CDR2 SMNVEV (reference sequence). This CDR3 comprises 15 residues. The CDR3 nucleotides read TGTGCCAGCAGCATCATGTCGGGGTTCCAAGAGACCCAGTACTTC. This encodes CASSIMSGFQETQYF.

The chain has TRBV6-5 and TRBJ1-1; 7 bases are a match to TRBD1. The CDR3 totals 13 residues. Trimming at V came to 8 bases and at J to 1 base, leaving 4 bases not matched to a gene. Germline assignment: CDR1 MNHEY and CDR2 SVGAGI. The CDR3 loop is CASERQGNTEAFF. DNA for the CDR3: TGTGCCAGCGAAAGACAGGGGAACACTGAAGCTTTCTTT.

The J gene is TRBJ1-4, the V gene TRBV29-1, with D possibly TRBD1 on 6 matching bases. The CDR3 sequence is 14 residues long. The germline V gene encodes CDR1 SQVTM and CDR2 ANQGSEA. V lost 3 bases, J lost 0 bases, and 8 bases lay in between. CDR3 in DNA: TGCAGCGTTGAGGGGGCTGCAACTAATGAAAAACTGTTTTTT. It specifies CSVEGAATNEKLFF.

The rearrangement links TRBV19 to TRBJ2-2; 7 nucleotides agree with TRBD1. The CDR3 sequence is 15 residues long. From germline, CDR1 is LNHDA and CDR2 SQIVND (reference sequence). Trimming cost V 7 bases and J 3 bases; bases outside gene matches: 8. CDR3 DNA: TGTGCCAGTACCCCCCGGGACAGAGACACCGGGGAGCTGTTTTTT. It encodes CASTPRDRDTGELFF. Full variable domain (rest looked up from reference TRBV19 and TRBJ2-2): DGGITQSPKYLFRKEGQNVTLSCEQNLNHDAMYWYRQDPGQGLRLIYYSQIVNDFQKGDIAEGYSVSREKKESFPLTVTSAQKNPTAFYLCASTPRDRDTGELFFGEGSRLTVL.

V gene TRBV5-1 combines with J gene TRBJ2-7, with D uncertain. The CDR3 length is 15 residues. The V gene's germline CDR1 is SGHRS and CDR2 YFSETQ. Trimming took 0 bases from V and 2 from J, leaving 12 bases between them. CDR3 protein: CASSLAAAQTYEQYF. The CDR3 region has the DNA TGCGCCAGCAGCTTGGCCGCAGCCCAAACCTACGAGCAGTACTTC.

The V call is TRBV28, the J call TRBJ2-1, with D hard to call. CDR1 is MDHEN, CDR2 SYDVKM, per germline. V dropped 6 bases and J dropped 0 bases, with 15 bases sitting between them. The CDR3 is made up of 16 amino acids. This CDR3 is CASRGSQPFSYNEQFF. CDR3 sequence (DNA): TGTGCCAGCAGGGGAAGCCAGCCATTCTCCTACAATGAGCAGTTCTTC.

This chain connects TRBV29-1 to TRBJ2-5; 12 bases align to TRBD1. This CDR3 contains 13 residues. V trimming: 4 bases; J trimming: 5 bases; junction bases outside the gene matches: 2. Germline V lookup: CDR1 SQVTM, CDR2 ANQGSEA. The DNA of the CDR3 is TGCAGCGTTGCCGGGACAGGGGGCGAGACCCAGTACTTC. It encodes CSVAGTGGETQYF.

This chain connects TRBV10-3 to TRBJ2-3; the match to TRBD2 covers 10 bases. This CDR3 is built from 13 residues. V lost 11 bases, J lost 1 base, and 3 bases stayed unmatched. The germline CDR1 and CDR2 sequences are ENHRY and SYGVKD. CDR3 bases: TGTGCCTTCGGGACTAGCGGCACAGATACGCAGTATTTT. It translates to CAFGTSGTDTQYF.

V usage is TRBV20-1 and J usage is TRBJ2-7; maybe TRBD1 (5 bases). V lost 8 bases to trimming and J lost 6 bases, with 14 bases between them. The CDR3 extends over 11 amino acids. In germline, CDR1 is DFQATT, CDR2 SNEGSKA (reference sequence). The CDR3 sequence: CSWGRAAEQYF. The CDR3 coding sequence is TGCAGTTGGGGCAGGGCCGCCGAGCAGTACTTC.

In this sample, this clone turned up a few times. The sample holds other DNA sequences that translate to the same CDR3. The chain has TRBV30 and TRBJ1-5; D not certain. This CDR3 region has 13 residues. Germline CDR1 GTSNPN, CDR2 SVGIG (reference sequence). Trimming cost V 2 bases and J 0 bases, with 5 bases left between them. CDR3 nucleotides: TGTGCCTGGAGTTCTGATAGCAATCAGCCCCAGCATTTT. This gives the protein CAWSSDSNQPQHF.

There are a few counts of this clone. This chain joins TRBV29-1 and TRBJ2-4; D remains ambiguous. The CDR3 runs 15 residues. Trimming shortened V by 1 base and J by 0 bases, and 10 bases separated the two germline ends. CDR1 is SQVTM, CDR2 ANQGSEA, per germline. CDR3 region: CSVEGGFLAKNIQYF. In DNA form, the CDR3 reads TGCAGCGTTGAAGGGGGTTTCTTAGCCAAAAACATTCAGTACTTC.

The J gene is TRBJ2-3, the V gene TRBV11-2; 8 bases align to TRBD2. J lost 9 bases, V lost 5 bases, and 4 bases had no gene match. This CDR3 is built from 12 residues. Germline V gene sequence: CDR1 SGHAT, CDR2 FQNNGV. CDR3 sequence (DNA): TGTGCCAGCAGCCCGGCTAGCGGGACGCAGTATTTT. It is translated as CASSPASGTQYF.

This clone appeared a few times. The chain uses TRBV29-1 and TRBJ2-7; tentative D call: TRBD1 (5 bases). V shed 2 bases and J shed 4 bases, with 9 bases lying between them. This CDR3 is 12 amino acids long. The V gene's germline CDR1 is SQVTM and CDR2 ANQGSEA. CDR3: CSVEQGPYEQYF. The CDR3 nucleotides are TGCAGCGTTGAACAGGGCCCTTACGAGCAGTACTTC.